The clone carrying this T cell receptor beta chain was seen ten or more times. Its specificity is not known. The library tagged individual cDNA molecules with unique molecular identifiers. From the RACE reads, TCRdb called clonotypes with MiXCR, one entry per CDR3 protein. The table records fewer than 100,000 distinct CDR3 sequences, roughly 7.9% of them present only once. The time point was: healthy volunteer bleed at 6 weeks. Total RNA came from unfractionated whole blood. This sample stems from a study of human T cells and chemical hapten exposure. Study details: Among samples, TCR yields varied mainly because of small differences in pooled library volume.

Regarding the study as a whole: TCRs above 1 in 1000 frequency did not change with DPC sensitization.

This CDR3 contains 13 residues. V was cut by 4 bases and J by 4 bases, with 10 bases left in between. The chain uses TRBV12-3 or TRBV12-4 and TRBJ2-5; D is unresolved. The receptor comes from a female donor in good health. Some clones in this sample may be carry-over from other donors' samples. Specimen: whole blood. Here the CDR3 reads CASSSTYTETQYF. CDR3 coding DNA: TGTGCCAGCAGTTCTACGTACACAGAGACCCAGTACTTC.